Listed here are 9 T cell receptor beta chains from one sample, sequenced in a study of cytomegalovirus exposure and HLA in healthy donors. The PCR employed 60 Vbeta primers together with 13 Jbeta primers. Assay used: immunoSEQ multiplex PCR; TCRdb lists only in-frame clones, some missing. The sample holds about 94,000 clones, around 74% seen once. The sequenced sample consisted of PBMCs. Receptor source: a man aged 35-49 years in good health and CMV-seropositive.

This CDR3 is CASSTEGVSYNEQFF. Written as DNA, the CDR3 is TGTGCCAGCAGTACCGAGGGGGTTTCCTACAATGAGCAGTTCTTC. The chain has TRBV6-5 and TRBJ2-1; D perhaps matches TRBD1 (6 bases). Germline-derived CDR1 and CDR2 are MNHEY and SVGAGI. The CDR3 is 15 residues long. V was shortened by 5 bases and J by 1 base, with 12 bases between the two germline ends.

This chain uses TRBV6-5 with TRBJ1-1; TRBD1 is a possible D gene (6 bases). Germline V gene data show CDR1 as MNHEY and CDR2 as SVGAGI. The CDR3 covers 14 residues. Trimming pared 3 bases from V and 6 bases from J, leaving 14 bases between. For the CDR3, the DNA is TGTGCCAGCAGTTATCGACAGGCGCACGCTGAAGCTTTCTTT. It encodes CASSYRQAHAEAFF.

This chain links TRBV9 with TRBJ2-1; 7 positions match TRBD2. The trim removed 0 bases at V and 3 bases at J, leaving 15 bases unmatched. Looked up from germline, CDR1 is SGDLS and CDR2 is YYNGEE. The CDR3 has 19 amino acids. As DNA, the CDR3 is TGTGCCAGCAGCGTAGCCTTGGGGGGGGGTTGGGGGGGCTACAATGAGCAGTTCTTC. Translating it yields CASSVALGGGWGGYNEQFF.

The chain employs TRBV28 and TRBJ2-3; 11 bases align to TRBD1. This CDR3 contains 16 residues. V dropped 6 bases and J dropped 2; count of bases not matched to a gene: 7. Looked up from germline, CDR1 is MDHEN and CDR2 is SYDVKM. The CDR3 region has the DNA TGTGCCAGCAGGCTAGGACAGGGGGCCCTCACAGATACGCAGTATTTT. Protein product: CASRLGQGALTDTQYF.

V usage is TRBV5-1 and J usage is TRBJ2-3; 9 nucleotides agree with TRBD2. The CDR3 is 16 residues long. CDR1 is SGHRS, CDR2 YFSETQ, per germline. Trimming at V came to 2 bases and at J to 4 bases, leaving 8 bases not matched to a gene. CDR3 in amino acids: CASSFVGREGADTQYF. The CDR3 nucleotides are TGCGCCAGCAGCTTTGTTGGGCGGGAGGGGGCAGATACGCAGTATTTT.

A few counts support this clone. The chain has TRBV28 and TRBJ1-1, with a possible D match to TRBD1 (6 bases). This CDR3 spans 16 amino acids. Between the trimmed V and J ends, which lost 6 bases and 3 bases, there was a span of 20 bases. Germline-derived CDR1 and CDR2 are MDHEN and SYDVKM. The CDR3 DNA reads TGTGCCAGCAGCCTCAACCGGGACACTTCTTACACTGAAGCTTTCTTT. Amino acids: CASSLNRDTSYTEAFF.

This clone was observed a handful of times. V usage is TRBV28 and J usage is TRBJ2-2, with TRBD2 matching over 10 bases. From germline, CDR1 is MDHEN and CDR2 SYDVKM. The CDR3 length is 16 residues. After removal of 8 bases from V and 4 bases from J, the junction contained 10 bases not matched to a gene. CDR3 amino acids: CASSLLAGSGTGELFF. The CDR3 DNA is TGTGCCAGCTCCCTACTAGCGGGATCGGGCACCGGGGAGCTGTTTTTT.

J is TRBJ2-1 and V is TRBV9; TRBD2 aligns across 9 bases. V dropped 3 bases and J dropped 4; count of bases not matched to a gene: 2. The length of the CDR3 is 14 residues. The V gene's germline CDR1 is SGDLS and CDR2 YYNGEE. This chain's CDR3 is CASSGSGSYNEQFF. The CDR3 region has the DNA TGTGCCAGCAGCGGTAGCGGGAGTTACAATGAGCAGTTCTTC.

This chain joins TRBV6-5 and TRBJ2-5; possible D gene TRBD2, 6 bases. V gave up 2 bases and J gave up 1 base, with 11 bases separating them. Per germline, CDR1 MNHEY and CDR2 SVGAGI. The CDR3 spans 15 residues. The CDR3, as DNA: TGTGCCAGCAGTTACAAGAAGGGACTCCAAGAGACCCAGTACTTC. It is translated as CASSYKKGLQETQYF.